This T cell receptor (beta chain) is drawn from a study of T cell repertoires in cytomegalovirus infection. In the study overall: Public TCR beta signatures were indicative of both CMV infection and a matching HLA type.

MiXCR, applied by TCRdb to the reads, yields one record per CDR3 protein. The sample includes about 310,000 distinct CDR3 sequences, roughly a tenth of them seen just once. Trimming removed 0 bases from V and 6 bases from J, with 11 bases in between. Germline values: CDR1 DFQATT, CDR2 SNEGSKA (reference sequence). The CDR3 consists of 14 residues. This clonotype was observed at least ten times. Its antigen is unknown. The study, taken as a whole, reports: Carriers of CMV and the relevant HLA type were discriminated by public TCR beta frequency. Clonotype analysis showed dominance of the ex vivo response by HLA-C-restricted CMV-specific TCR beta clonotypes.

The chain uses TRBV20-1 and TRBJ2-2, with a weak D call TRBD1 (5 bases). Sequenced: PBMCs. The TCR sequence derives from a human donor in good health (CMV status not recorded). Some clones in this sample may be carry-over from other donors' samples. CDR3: CSARDPQGPGELFF. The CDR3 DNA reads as TGCAGTGCTAGAGATCCTCAGGGTCCCGGGGAGCTGTTTTTT.